These T cell receptor beta chains were read from a single sample in a study of blood T cell repertoires in COVID-19. Using immunoSEQ multiplex PCR, the repertoire was profiled, and TCRdb retains in-frame clones only, with some absent. The sample carries hundreds of thousands of clones, around nine tenths recorded once. Sequences were obtained from peripheral blood. The receptors derive from a woman aged 40 to 50 who had recovered from COVID-19. CDR3s include the opening cysteine and the closing phenylalanine or tryptophan. Fields, in order: clone size, V gene, D gene, CDR3 length, J gene, CDR3 DNA, CDR3 protein. D genes are given only for firm matches. Clone size appears in some rows only: once, few, many, or a class for an expanded clone.

few	TRBV12-5	TRBD1	19	TRBJ1-2	TGTGCTAGTGGTTTGGTTACCGGGACAGGGGGATCTTCGGGCTATGGCTACACCTTC	CASGLVTGTGGSSGYGYTF
-	TRBV28	-	12	TRBJ2-1	TGTGCCAGCAGTTTCGGACAGAATGAGCAGTTCTTC	CASSFGQNEQFF
-	TRBV5-8	TRBD1	16	TRBJ2-5	TGTGCCAGCAGCTCGGGGACAGGACAGGGCCAAGAGACCCAGTACTTC	CASSSGTGQGQETQYF
-	TRBV19	TRBD2	15	TRBJ2-3	TGTGCCAGTAGTCCCAGGACTAGCTTTGCAGATACGCAGTATTTT	CASSPRTSFADTQYF
-	TRBV28	-	14	TRBJ1-2	TGTGCCAGCAGTTTAGTGACAGGAAACTATGGCTACACCTTC	CASSLVTGNYGYTF
-	TRBV24-1	-	16	TRBJ2-1	TGTGCCACCAGTGACCGTACTGGGCCCTTACACCCCGAGCAGTTCTTC	CATSDRTGPLHPEQFF
-	TRBV11-2	TRBD1	16	TRBJ2-5	TGTGCCAGCAGCTTAATGTTCGGGGGACAGGGGGAGACCCAGTACTTC	CASSLMFGGQGETQYF
-	TRBV10-3	TRBD1	14	TRBJ1-2	TGTGCCATCAGTGAGGCAGGGGGAGGATATGGCTACACCTTC	CAISEAGGGYGYTF
few	TRBV7-9	TRBD1	15	TRBJ1-1	TGTGCCAGCAGCGCACCTGACAGGGGTGACACTGAAGCTTTCTTT	CASSAPDRGDTEAFF
-	TRBV6-6	TRBD1	14	TRBJ2-2	TGTGCCAGCGGACAACAGGGGGCGGCTGGGGAGCTGTTTTTT	CASGQQGAAGELFF
-	TRBV7-2	-	15	TRBJ2-1	TGTGCCAGCAGCTTAGTGGTAGTTGCCTACAATGAGCAGTTCTTC	CASSLVVVAYNEQFF
-	TRBV4-1	TRBD2	20	TRBJ2-1	TGCGCCAGCAGCAAGGATAGCGGGACCTCCGGCTACCTCTCCTACAATGAGCAGTTCTTC	CASSKDSGTSGYLSYNEQFF
-	TRBV19	-	14	TRBJ1-5	TGTGCCAGTAGTATAGACGGTAGCAATCAGCCCCAGCATTTT	CASSIDGSNQPQHF
-	TRBV4-3	TRBD2	14	TRBJ2-1	TGCGCCAGCAGACCCCTAGCGGGAAACAATGAGCAGTTCTTC	CASRPLAGNNEQFF
once	TRBV19	TRBD1	16	TRBJ2-4	TGTGCCAGTAGTATTGGGGGACAGTCCGCCAAAAACATTCAGTACTTC	CASSIGGQSAKNIQYF
many	TRBV5-6	TRBD2	16	TRBJ2-7	TGTGCCAGCAGCTTTTCTAGCGGGAGGTTCGTGTACGAGCAGTACTTC	CASSFSSGRFVYEQYF
-	TRBV11-3	-	16	TRBJ2-2	TGTGCCAGCAGCTTAGGGTGGGGCCCAAACACCGGGGAGCTGTTTTTT	CASSLGWGPNTGELFF
-	TRBV5-1	-	13	TRBJ2-7	TGCGCCAGCCCCCTCCGAGGCTCATCCGAGCAGTACTTC	CASPLRGSSEQYF
-	TRBV4-3	-	19	TRBJ2-3	TGCGCCAGCAGCCAAGCCTTAACGGGTAGCCGGACAAGCACAGATACGCAGTATTTT	CASSQALTGSRTSTDTQYF
-	TRBV19	-	15	TRBJ1-2	TGTGCCAGTACCGAATACACCACATCTGGCTATGGCTACACCTTC	CASTEYTTSGYGYTF
-	TRBV9	TRBD1	16	TRBJ2-5	TGTGCCAGCAGCGTCGCCGGGACAGGGGTCCAAGAGACCCAGTACTTC	CASSVAGTGVQETQYF
-	TRBV7-9	TRBD1	13	TRBJ1-2	TGTGCCAGCAGCTTAGGGGACAGCTATGGCTACACCTTC	CASSLGDSYGYTF
-	TRBV30	TRBD1	16	TRBJ1-6	TGTGCCTGGAGTGGCGGTTGGACAGGGACGCGCTCACCCCTCCACTTT	CAWSGGWTGTRSPLHF
-	TRBV6-6	TRBD2	16	TRBJ2-3	TGTGCCAGCAGACGCGGGACTAGCGGGAGCACAGATACGCAGTATTTT	CASRRGTSGSTDTQYF
-	TRBV28	TRBD1	17	TRBJ1-4	TGTGCCAGCAGGGCAGTCCCGGGACAGGGAACTAATGAAAAACTGTTTTTT	CASRAVPGQGTNEKLFF
-	TRBV9	TRBD1	16	TRBJ2-1	TGTGCCAGCAGCCCGACTTGGGACAGGGCTCGTAATGAGCAGTTCTTC	CASSPTWDRARNEQFF
-	TRBV27	TRBD1	14	TRBJ1-5	TGTGCCAGCAGCTATTCCAGGGGGAGTCAGCCCCAGCATTTT	CASSYSRGSQPQHF
-	TRBV6-2/TRBV6-3	-	12	TRBJ1-1	TGTGCCAGCAGTATCAGGAACACTGAAGCTTTCTTT	CASSIRNTEAFF
few	TRBV28	TRBD1	14	TRBJ2-7	TGTGCCAGCAGTACCCTAACAGGGGGCTACGAGCAGTACTTC	CASSTLTGGYEQYF
-	TRBV5-6	-	13	TRBJ1-2	TGTGCCAGCAGCTTGCGAGGACGGGGTGGCTACACCTTC	CASSLRGRGGYTF
-	TRBV7-2	-	15	TRBJ1-5	TGTGCCAGCAGCTTAGAAGCCGTGAGCGGTCAGCCCCAGCATTTT	CASSLEAVSGQPQHF
-	TRBV5-4	-	13	TRBJ2-7	TGTGCCAGCAGCCGAAATCCCGAGTACGAGCAGTACTTC	CASSRNPEYEQYF
-	TRBV30	TRBD2	17	TRBJ2-2	TGTGCCTGGATGGATCTGACTAGCGGGGGGGTCACCGGGGAGCTGTTTTTT	CAWMDLTSGGVTGELFF
-	TRBV5-1	TRBD1	14	TRBJ2-7	TGCGCCAGCAGCATAACCAGGGGGCAAGGGGAGCAGTACTTC	CASSITRGQGEQYF